This TCR beta chain was sequenced in a study of shared clonotypes between healthy human individuals. The V and J ends lost 1 base and 1 base respectively, with 11 bases between them. From germline, CDR1 is SGDLS and CDR2 YYNGEE. The CDR3 is made up of 15 amino acids. Splitting of each subset's genomic DNA was done evenly across several immunoSEQ plates. This table comes from immunoSEQ multiplex PCR, and its TCRdb copy is limited to in-frame clones, with some not included. Of over a million clones in the sample, around 82% were seen once. Material for sequencing was memory CD4+ T cells from PBMCs. The subset is: CD45RA-negative fraction. The receptor comes from a man in his late teens or twenties in good health. Some clones in this sample may be carry-over from other donors' samples. The chain joins TRBV9 to TRBJ1-1; no clear D. Here the CDR3 reads CASSVIPDGNTEAFF. CDR3 DNA sequence: TGTGCCAGCAGCGTAATACCGGACGGGAACACTGAAGCTTTCTTT. Complete variable domain (other parts from reference TRBV9 and TRBJ1-1): DSGVTQTPKHLITATGQRVTLRCSPRSGDLSVYWYQQSLDQGLQFLIQYYNGEERAKGNILERFSAQQFPDLHSELNLSSLELGDSALYFCASSVIPDGNTEAFFGQGTRLTVV.